The source of this T cell receptor beta chain is a study of human T cells and chemical hapten exposure (dated by TCRdb to 2020 to 2023). Study-wide context: For sensitization, 2% DPC in acetone was applied to a 2 cm by 2 cm area of upper inner arm skin. Peripheral blood TCR repertoire changes were tracked in vivo in alopecia patients during primary and secondary sensitization to the hapten diphenylcyclopropenone (DPC). Weekly therapeutic DPC doses were additionally applied to the scalp of patients throughout the approximately 25-week study period. The patient cohort, mostly female, included alopecia areata with under or over 50% scalp involvement, alopecia totalis and alopecia universalis. Blood for TCR sequencing was provided by twenty-nine alopecia patients at one to four time points (pre-sensitization, 2, 6 and 24 weeks). Patch testing was performed on the upper back with Finn chambers containing 0.01% DPC, and the patch tests were scored after 6 days according to International Contact Dermatitis Research Group standards. Libraries were combined into a pool for sequencing, and differences in TCR yield between samples came mainly from small differences in library volumes within the pool. Patient blood was sampled pre-sensitization (week 0) and at 2, 6 and about 24 weeks after DPC sensitization.

About this clonotype: It has no known antigen specificity. Base qualities are not recorded, but no much larger clone differs from it by a single base.

Overall results and qualifications from the work: Expanded TCRs formed significantly more large CDR3 similarity clusters than pre-sensitization or healthy control sets, consistent with antigen-driven responses. Alopecia, a presumed autoimmune disease, was present in all patients, so the immune response of the patients might differ from that of healthy individuals. Repeated subsampling changed both the strength of the expansion versus patch-test correlation and the threshold at which the correlation became significant. DPC sensitization did not change the number of TCRs with a frequency above 1 in 1000, and there was no evidence of changes in global repertoire structure. A positive correlation was found between the number of PT1 expanded TCRs and patch test score, with significance reached at thresholds 8, 16 and 32 but not 4.

The junction shows trimming of 5 bases on V and 10 bases on J, and the gene matches do not reach 11 bases of it. CDR1 is given as MDHEN and CDR2 as SYDVKM, both from the germline V gene. The CDR3 runs 14 residues from the cysteine to the phenylalanine. Only the CDR3 DNA stays, 42 bases, in frame from base 1. Interpreted using the paper, the time point label stands for: patch test 1, 2 weeks after DPC sensitization. The sample's treatment or condition label, in plain terms: therapeutic diphenylcyclopropenone sensitization with weekly scalp DPC. At every patch-test visit, the blood draw took place before the patch test was put on. Eligible patients were aged 18 to 70, diagnosed with alopecia, deemed suitable for DPC therapy, and excluded if pregnant. Total RNA was isolated from unfractionated whole blood collected in Tempus Blood RNA tubes. Libraries were constructed by RACE. TCRdb lists the instrument as NextSeq 500. During library preparation, unique molecular identifiers were attached to individual cDNA molecules so that TCRs could be counted quantitatively and reproducibly. Each blood RNA sample was used to sequence both TCR alpha and TCR beta chains. Under the source paper's analysis protocol: Samples had a median of approximately 96,000 TCRs, with a range from roughly 23,224 to 750,000. The Decombinator software suite was used to annotate the V, J and CDR3 of the TCR reads. For PS versus PT1 abundance plots, all samples were subsampled to the same number of TCRs (28,000). Expanded TCRs were defined as absent before sensitization and observed at least eight times at the 2-week time point. Starting from the raw public reads, TCRdb applied fastp trimming at Q25, assembled clones with MiXCR and retained in-frame beta chains. Identical CDR3 proteins give one entry, which carries the most common genes and DNA. TCRdb, rather than the study authors, made the V and J calls. The sample table lists under 150,000 distinct CDR3 sequences, around 10% of them with a count of one. 1.2% to 1.5% of the sample goes to the ten largest clones.

The sample consisted of whole blood, taken in connection with sensitization to the hapten diphenylcyclopropenone (DPC). The chain was built from TRBV28 and TRBJ2-4; TRBD1 fits 7 bases in the junction. This TCR derives from a woman aged 45-60 years with alopecia areata. Some clones in this sample may be carry-over from other donors' samples. In nucleotide form, the sequence is TGTGCCAGCAGTCGGCTCGAACAGGGGTGGATTCAGTACTTC. Its coded protein is CASSRLEQGWIQYF.